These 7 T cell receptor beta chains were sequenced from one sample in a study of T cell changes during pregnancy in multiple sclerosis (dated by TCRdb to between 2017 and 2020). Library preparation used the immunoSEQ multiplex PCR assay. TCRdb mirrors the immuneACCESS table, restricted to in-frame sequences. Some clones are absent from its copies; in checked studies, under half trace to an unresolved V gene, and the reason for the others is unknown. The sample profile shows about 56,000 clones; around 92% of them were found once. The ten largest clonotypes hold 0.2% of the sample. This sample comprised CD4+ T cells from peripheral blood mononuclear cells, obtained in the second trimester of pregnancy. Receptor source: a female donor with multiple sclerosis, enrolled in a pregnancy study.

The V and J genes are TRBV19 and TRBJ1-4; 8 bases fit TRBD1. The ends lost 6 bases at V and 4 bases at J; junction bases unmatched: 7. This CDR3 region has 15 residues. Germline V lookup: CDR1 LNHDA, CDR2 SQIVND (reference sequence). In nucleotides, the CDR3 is TGTGCCAGTAGGCAAACAGGGGGGATTAATGAAAAACTGTTTTTT. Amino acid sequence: CASRQTGGINEKLFF. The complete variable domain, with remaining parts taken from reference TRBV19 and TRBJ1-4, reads DGGITQSPKYLFRKEGQNVTLSCEQNLNHDAMYWYRQDPGQGLRLIYYSQIVNDFQKGDIAEGYSVSREKKESFPLTVTSAQKNPTAFYLCASRQTGGINEKLFFGSGTQLSVL.

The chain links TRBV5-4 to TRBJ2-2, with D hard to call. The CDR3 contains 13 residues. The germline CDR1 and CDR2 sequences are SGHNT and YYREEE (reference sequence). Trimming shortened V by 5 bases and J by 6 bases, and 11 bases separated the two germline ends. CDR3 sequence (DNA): TGTGCCAGCAGTGCGATACCCGCCGGGGAGCTGTTTTTT. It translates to CASSAIPAGELFF. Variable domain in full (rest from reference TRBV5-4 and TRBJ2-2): ETGVTQSPTHLIKTRGQQVTLRCSSQSGHNTVSWYQQALGQGPQFIFQYYREEENGRGNFPPRFSGLQFPNYSSELNVNALELDDSALYLCASSAIPAGELFFGEGSRLTVL.

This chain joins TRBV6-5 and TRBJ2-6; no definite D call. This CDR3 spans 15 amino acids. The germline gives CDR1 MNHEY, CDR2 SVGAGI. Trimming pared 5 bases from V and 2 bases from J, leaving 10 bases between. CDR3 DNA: TGTGCCAGCAGTCCAAATCAGGCTGGGGCCAACGTCCTGACTTTC. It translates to CASSPNQAGANVLTF.

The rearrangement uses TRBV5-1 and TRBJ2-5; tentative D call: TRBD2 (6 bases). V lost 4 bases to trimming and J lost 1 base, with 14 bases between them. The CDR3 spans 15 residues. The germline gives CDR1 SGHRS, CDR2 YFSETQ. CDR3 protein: CASSRGGVPQETQYF. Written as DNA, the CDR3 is TGCGCCAGCAGCCGCGGAGGGGTTCCCCAAGAGACCCAGTACTTC. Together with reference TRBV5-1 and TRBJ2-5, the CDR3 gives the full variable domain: KAGVTQTPRYLIKTRGQQVTLSCSPISGHRSVSWYQQTPGQGLQFLFEYFSETQRNKGNFPGRFSGRQFSNSRSEMNVSTLELGDSALYLCASSRGGVPQETQYFGPGTRLLVL.

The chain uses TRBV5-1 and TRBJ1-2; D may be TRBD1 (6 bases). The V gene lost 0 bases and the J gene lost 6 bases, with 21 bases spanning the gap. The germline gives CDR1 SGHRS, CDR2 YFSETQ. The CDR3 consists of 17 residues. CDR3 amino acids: CASSLDNDRTTRDGYTF. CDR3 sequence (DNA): TGCGCCAGCAGCTTGGATAACGACAGGACCACCCGGGATGGCTACACCTTC.

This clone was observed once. The CDR3: CASSLLGRDRENTGELFF. The DNA for the CDR3 is TGTGCCAGCAGCTTATTAGGGCGGGACAGGGAGAACACCGGGGAGCTGTTTTTT. The chain is built from TRBV7-6 and TRBJ2-2, with TRBD1 matching over 9 bases. The CDR3 has 18 amino acids. The V segment lost 2 bases and the J segment 1 base; nucleotides outside the gene matches: 8. In germline, CDR1 is SGHVS, CDR2 FNYEAQ.

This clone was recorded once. CDR3 nucleotides: TGTGCCAGCTCACCACCTGCAGGGGGCGAGACCCAGTACTTC. This translates into CASSPPAGGETQYF. V and J are TRBV18 and TRBJ2-5; 8 bases match TRBD1. In germline, CDR1 is KGHSH, CDR2 LQKENI. J gave up 5 bases and V 0 bases, and 2 bases lay outside the gene matches. CDR3 length: 14 residues.